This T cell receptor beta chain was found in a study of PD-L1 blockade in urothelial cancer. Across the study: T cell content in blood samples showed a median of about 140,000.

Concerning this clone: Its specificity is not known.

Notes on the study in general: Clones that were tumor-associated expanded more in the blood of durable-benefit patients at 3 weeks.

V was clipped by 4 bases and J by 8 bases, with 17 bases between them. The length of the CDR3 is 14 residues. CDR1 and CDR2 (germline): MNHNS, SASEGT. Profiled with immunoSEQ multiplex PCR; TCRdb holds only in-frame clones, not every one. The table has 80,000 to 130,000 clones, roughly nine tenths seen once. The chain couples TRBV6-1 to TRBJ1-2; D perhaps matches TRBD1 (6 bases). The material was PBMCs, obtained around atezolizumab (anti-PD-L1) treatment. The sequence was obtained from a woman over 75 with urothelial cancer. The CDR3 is CASSVSGTTGGYTF. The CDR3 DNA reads TGTGCCAGCAGTGTATCCGGGACAACGGGCGGCTACACCTTC.